The 12 T cell receptor beta chains listed next were all sequenced from one sample in a study of blood T cell repertoires in COVID-19. Assay: immunoSEQ multiplex PCR; the TCRdb copy retains only in-frame clones and omits some. The sample records under 130,000 clones, about 86% being singletons. The sample taken for sequencing was peripheral blood. The receptors here all came from a human donor in a cohort sampled during active COVID-19.

This chain connects TRBV7-9 to TRBJ2-1, with D possibly matching TRBD2 (5 bases). The germline CDR1 and CDR2 sequences are SEHNR and FQNEAQ (reference sequence). V was cut by 4 bases and J by 4 bases, with 8 bases left in between. CDR3 length: 13 residues. Here the CDR3 DNA reads TGTGCCAGCAGCTCTGGGGAGTACAATGAGCAGTTCTTC. Translation: CASSSGEYNEQFF.

The V call is TRBV24-1, the J call TRBJ2-3; D call uncertain. Germline lookup yields CDR1 KGHDR and CDR2 SFDVKD. This CDR3 comprises 13 residues. Trimming left V 9 bases short and J 2 bases short, with 11 bases between. CDR3 in amino acids: CATGPFDTDTQYF. The CDR3 DNA reads TGTGCCACCGGCCCCTTCGACACAGATACGCAGTATTTT.

The V gene is TRBV4-3, the J gene TRBJ1-1; the match to TRBD1 covers 9 bases. The germline V gene has CDR1 LGHNA and CDR2 YSLEER. The CDR3 sequence is 17 residues long. V was clipped by 0 bases and J by 2 bases; unmatched bases: 7. This CDR3 is CASSQESVQGANTEAFF. DNA of the CDR3: TGCGCCAGCAGCCAAGAATCCGTACAGGGGGCAAACACTGAAGCTTTCTTT.

The genes are TRBV7-9 and TRBJ1-2; 9 bases match TRBD1. Trimming cost V 3 bases and J 8 bases; bases outside gene matches: 7. Germline values: CDR1 SEHNR, CDR2 FQNEAQ (reference sequence). There are 14 residues in the CDR3. The CDR3 nucleotides read TGTGCCAGCAGCTTGGAACAGGGGGCTCAAGGCTACACCTTC. Residues: CASSLEQGAQGYTF.

The chain uses TRBV5-4 and TRBJ2-1, with TRBD1 matching over 9 bases. CDR3 length: 17 amino acids. Germline V lookup: CDR1 SGHNT, CDR2 YYREEE (reference sequence). Trimming cost V 4 bases and J 7 bases; bases outside gene matches: 15. The DNA of the CDR3 is TGTGCCAGCAGCGCCGACTTTGGGGACAGGGTTCGAAATGAGCAGTTCTTC. Protein: CASSADFGDRVRNEQFF.

The V and J genes are TRBV9 and TRBJ2-5; 9 bases match TRBD2. This CDR3 has 16 amino acids. V was clipped by 4 bases and J by 5 bases; unmatched bases: 12. CDR1 SGDLS and CDR2 YYNGEE come from the germline V gene. CDR3 region: CASSPRMGLAGETQYF. The CDR3 nucleotides are TGTGCCAGCAGCCCCCGAATGGGACTAGCAGGGGAGACCCAGTACTTC.

This clone came up a few times. The chain couples TRBV5-1 to TRBJ1-3, with TRBD1 matching over 7 bases. The CDR3 is 14 residues long. CDR1 SGHRS and CDR2 YFSETQ come from the germline V gene. Unmatched junction bases numbered 7, after V lost 4 bases and J lost 6 bases. This CDR3 is CASSPQGRENTIYF. The CDR3 DNA sequence: TGCGCCAGCAGCCCACAGGGGCGCGAAAACACCATATATTTT.

CDR3 protein: CASSLYTTGLGYGYTF. Here the CDR3 DNA reads TGTGCCAGCAGTTTATATACTACAGGGCTTGGGTATGGCTACACCTTC. J is TRBJ1-2 and V is TRBV27; D possibly corresponds to TRBD1 (6 bases). CDR1 is MNHEY and CDR2 is SMNVEV in the germline V gene (reference sequence). The CDR3 spans 16 residues. V was clipped by 1 base and J by 5 bases, with 17 bases between them.

The chain has TRBV5-1 and TRBJ2-3; the D gene is possibly TRBD2 (6 bases). This CDR3 is built from 14 residues. V lost 0 bases and J lost 4, with 9 bases in between. Germline V lookup: CDR1 SGHRS, CDR2 YFSETQ. DNA for the CDR3: TGCGCCAGCAGCTTGGGACTAGTCTCAGATACGCAGTATTTT. Translated, it gives CASSLGLVSDTQYF.

V is TRBV27 and J is TRBJ1-1, with D maybe TRBD1 (5 bases). CDR3 length: 15 amino acids. The V gene's germline CDR1 is MNHEY and CDR2 SMNVEV (reference sequence). The V gene lost 6 bases and the J gene lost 3 bases, with 17 bases spanning the gap. The CDR3 spells CASRRSFREDTEAFF. DNA of the CDR3: TGTGCCAGCAGGAGATCTTTCAGGGAGGACACTGAAGCTTTCTTT.

This rearrangement joins TRBV7-8 to TRBJ1-1; D remains unclear. The CDR3 runs 12 residues. Germline CDR1 and CDR2: SGHVS and FQNEAQ. Deletions cut 5 bases from V and 1 base from J, with 5 bases between. CDR3 nucleotide sequence: TGTGCCAGCAGCCATAGGAACACTGAAGCTTTCTTT. Translation gives CASSHRNTEAFF.

In its sample, this clone was seen once. The rearrangement links TRBV10-3 to TRBJ1-2; 7 positions agree with TRBD1. The CDR3 extends over 14 amino acids. Germline values: CDR1 ENHRY, CDR2 SYGVKD. The V gene end was trimmed by 3 bases and the J gene end by 6 bases; junction bases not matched to a gene: 7. The CDR3 sequence: CAISDLTGLDGYTF. The CDR3 DNA is TGTGCCATCAGTGACCTGACAGGGCTAGATGGCTACACCTTC.